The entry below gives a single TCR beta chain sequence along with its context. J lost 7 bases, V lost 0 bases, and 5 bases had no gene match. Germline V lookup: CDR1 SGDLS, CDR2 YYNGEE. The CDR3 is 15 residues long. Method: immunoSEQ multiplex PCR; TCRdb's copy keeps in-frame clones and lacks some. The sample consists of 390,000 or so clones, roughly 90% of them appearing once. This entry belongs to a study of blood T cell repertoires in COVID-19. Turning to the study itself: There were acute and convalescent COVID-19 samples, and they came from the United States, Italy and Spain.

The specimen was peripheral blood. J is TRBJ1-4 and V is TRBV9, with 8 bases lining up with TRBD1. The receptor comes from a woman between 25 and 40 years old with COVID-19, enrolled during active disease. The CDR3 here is CASSVASGGTEKLFF. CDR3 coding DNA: TGTGCCAGCAGCGTAGCTTCAGGGGGCACTGAAAAACTGTTTTTT.